This T cell receptor (beta chain) was documented in a study of OX40 agonist ivuxolimab in advanced cancers. Whole-study results and caveats: There were also nonresponders showing low normalized T-cell clonal expansion. Averaged across samples, CD8+ T cells carried more expanded clones than CD4+ did.

Patients were ruled out by autoimmune disease history or systemic immunosuppression. Samples were taken at baseline and on day 1 of cycles 4 and 7. Turning to this clone: What it binds is not known.

Trimming pared 2 bases from V and 2 bases from J, leaving 6 bases between. This CDR3 contains 13 residues. Germline V lookup: CDR1 MNHNS, CDR2 SASEGT. Clones were read by immunoSEQ multiplex PCR, and TCRdb kept only the in-frame ones, dropping some. The repertoire holds around 58,000 clones, with around 84% as singletons. This chain uses TRBV6-1 with TRBJ1-2; D not certain. The TCR sequence derives from an adult with an advanced solid tumor such as melanoma, head and neck, liver or kidney cancer. Sequences were derived from CD4+ or CD8+ T cells sorted from blood, sampled in a trial of the OX40 agonist ivuxolimab. The CDR3 region is CASSEMGNYGYTF. The CDR3 coding sequence is TGTGCCAGCAGTGAAATGGGGAACTATGGCTACACCTTC.